This entry lists 24 T cell receptor beta chains sequenced from one sample in a study of metastatic and nonmetastatic thyroid tumors. TCRdb re-called the PCR reads with MiXCR. The data contain roughly 40,000 clones, about a sixth of them seen just once; the ten biggest clones take up about 3.8%. Thyroid surgery had not been preceded by any treatment in any patient. The sequenced sample was blood. The receptors were gathered from a female donor with papillary thyroid cancer or a benign thyroid nodule (not recorded which). Some clones in this sample may be carry-over from other donors' samples.

In this sample, this clone turned up many times. The V call is TRBV7-9, the J call TRBJ1-1, with a possible D match to TRBD1 (6 bases). Germline lookup yields CDR1 SEHNR and CDR2 FQNEAQ (reference sequence). V lost 0 bases and J lost 3, with 8 bases in between. The CDR3 spans 14 residues. The CDR3 DNA reads as TGTGCCAGCAGCTTAGCGCAGGGGCACACTGAAGCTTTCTTT. Protein: CASSLAQGHTEAFF.

This clone appeared many times. CDR3 sequence reads: CASSTAGGQSYEQYF. The DNA for the CDR3 is TGTGCCAGCAGTACCGCGGGGGGCCAGTCCTACGAGCAGTACTTC. The rearrangement uses TRBV6-1 and TRBJ2-7, with 8 bases that match TRBD2. The junction had 7 bases not matched to a gene; V was cut back by 5 bases and J by 1 base. The germline V gene has CDR1 MNHNS and CDR2 SASEGT. CDR3 length: 15 residues.

At least ten counts were recorded for this clone. This chain uses TRBV4-1 with TRBJ2-5; 12 positions agree with TRBD2. Trimming removed 1 base from V and 1 base from J; junction bases left unmatched: 7. In germline, CDR1 is MGHRA, CDR2 YSYEKL. The CDR3 runs 18 residues. CDR3 residues: CASSQVPLLAGGQETQYF. The CDR3 coding sequence is TGCGCCAGCAGCCAAGTCCCTTTACTAGCGGGGGGCCAAGAGACCCAGTACTTC.

The chain has TRBV6-1 and TRBJ1-1; D is unresolved. The germline V and J ends were trimmed by 5 bases and 2 bases, with 9 bases remaining between them. Germline CDR1 and CDR2: MNHNS and SASEGT. The CDR3 totals 13 residues. CDR3 region: CASSSNVNTEAFF. DNA of the CDR3: TGTGCCAGCAGTTCCAATGTAAACACTGAAGCTTTCTTT.

This clone was recorded many times. This could be a read error, since a much larger clone is one nucleotide away. The chain couples TRBV3-1 to TRBJ2-7; D assignment may be TRBD1 or TRBD2 (5 bases each). This CDR3 is 14 amino acids long. Germline CDR1 LGHDT, CDR2 YNNKEL (reference sequence). CDR3 residues: CAISLGTVAYEQYF. The CDR3, as DNA: TGTGCCATCAGCCTCGGGACCGTTGCCTACGAGCAGTACTTC.

This clone was recorded many times. The chain is built from TRBV30 and TRBJ1-4, with D uncertain. This CDR3 is 12 amino acids long. Per the germline V gene, CDR1 is GTSNPN and CDR2 is SVGIG (reference sequence). Deletions cut 0 bases from V and 4 bases from J, with 3 bases between. This CDR3 reads CAWSVDNEKLFF. The CDR3, as DNA: TGTGCCTGGAGTGTCGATAATGAAAAACTGTTTTTT. The full variable domain, with the rest looked up from reference TRBV30 and TRBJ1-4, is SQTIHQWPATLVQPVGSPLSLECTVEGTSNPNLYWYRQAAGRGLQLLFYSVGIGQISSEVPQNLSASRPQDRQFILSSKKLLLSDSGFYLCAWSVDNEKLFFGSGTQLSVL.

This clone was seen at least ten times. This rearrangement joins TRBV28 to TRBJ2-1, with TRBD1 identical over 9 bases. Looked up from germline, CDR1 is MDHEN and CDR2 is SYDVKM. With V trimmed by 6 bases and J by 6 bases, 6 bases remained unmatched. CDR3 length equals 14 residues. CDR3 sequence: CASRPGQGLNEQFF. The CDR3 region has the DNA TGTGCCAGCAGACCGGGACAGGGTCTCAATGAGCAGTTCTTC.

The rearrangement links TRBV3-1 to TRBJ1-2, with 7 bases matching TRBD1. V lost 0 bases to trimming and J lost 12 bases; unmatched junction nucleotides: 7. The germline V gene encodes CDR1 LGHDT and CDR2 YNNKEL (reference sequence). The CDR3 is made up of 13 amino acids. CDR3 region: CASSQDNRGLHTF. CDR3 DNA: TGTGCCAGCAGCCAAGATAACAGGGGTCTGCACACCTTC.

This chain links TRBV12-3 or TRBV12-4 with TRBJ2-7, with 10 positions matching TRBD2. The length of the CDR3 is 17 residues. The trim removed 6 bases at V and 5 bases at J, leaving 16 bases unmatched. This CDR3 reads CASSSGTGLAEVHEQYF. The CDR3 DNA sequence: TGTGCCAGCAGCTCCGGGACAGGACTAGCGGAGGTCCACGAGCAGTACTTC.

This clone was recorded many times. This chain joins TRBV14 and TRBJ2-3; maybe TRBD2 (5 bases). Trimming removed 1 base at V and 2 bases at J, with 10 bases between. CDR3 size: 15 residues. From germline, CDR1 is SGHDN and CDR2 FVKESK. DNA of the CDR3: TGTGCCAGCAGCCAAGGGACTCGTTCCACAGATACGCAGTATTTT. This translates into CASSQGTRSTDTQYF.

At least ten counts were recorded for this clone. The genes are TRBV24-1 and TRBJ2-1, with 8 bases lining up with TRBD1. Germline-derived CDR1 and CDR2 are KGHDR and SFDVKD. The J segment lost 10 bases and the V segment lost 4 bases, leaving 14 bases of the junction unmatched. This CDR3 is 16 amino acids long. CDR3: CATSDSTGDRFGEQFF. As DNA, the CDR3 is TGTGCCACCAGTGACTCGACAGGGGACCGCTTTGGGGAGCAGTTCTTC.

This clone came up many times. A read error is possible here, since a much larger clone lies one base away. The chain has TRBV3-1 and TRBJ2-2; TRBD2 matches 11 bases. Per germline, CDR1 LGHDT and CDR2 YNNKEL (reference sequence). The CDR3 consists of 17 residues. The CDR3 here is CASSQRRLAGNTGEPFF. The CDR3 DNA reads as TGTGCCAGCAGCCAACGCAGACTAGCGGGAAACACCGGGGAGCCGTTTTTT.

This clone appeared many times. The chain carries TRBV28 and TRBJ2-4; D may match TRBD1 or TRBD2 (6 bases each). CDR3 length: 16 amino acids. Trimming removed 2 bases at V and 5 bases at J, with 16 bases between. CDR1 is MDHEN, CDR2 SYDVKM, per germline. The CDR3 loop is CASSLMGGGRENIQYF. The CDR3 nucleotides are TGTGCCAGCAGTTTAATGGGGGGCGGAAGGGAAAACATTCAGTACTTC. Using reference TRBV28 and TRBJ2-4 for the parts outside the CDR3, the full variable domain is DVKVTQSSRYLVKRTGEKVFLECVQDMDHENMFWYRQDPGLGLRLIYFSYDVKMKEKGDIPEGYSVSREKKERFSLILESASTNQTSMYLCASSLMGGGRENIQYFGAGTRLSVL.

This clone was found many times. This chain joins TRBV7-2 and TRBJ1-5; 7 positions match TRBD1. The CDR3 loop spans 15 amino acids. J gave up 4 bases and V 2 bases, and 5 bases lay outside the gene matches. Germline loops: CDR1 SGHTA, CDR2 FQGNSA. CDR3 region: CASSLTAGGNQPQHF. The DNA of the CDR3 is TGTGCCAGCAGCTTAACCGCAGGGGGAAATCAGCCCCAGCATTTT.

The chain is built from TRBV21-1 and TRBJ2-6; the DNA was not used to check the table's D call, TRBD1. TRBV21-1 is termed a pseudogene. This CDR3 has 20 residues. CDR3 DNA sequence: TGTGCCAGCAGCGTAACACGATCTGGACAGGTAGTGTCTGGGGCCAACGTCTTGACTTTC. Translated, it gives CASSVTRSGQVVSGANVLTF.

This clone occurred many times. The chain employs TRBV20-1 and TRBJ2-3; D might be TRBD1 (5 bases). The CDR3 is 13 amino acids. The V gene lost 2 bases and the J gene lost 0 bases, with 6 bases spanning the gap. Germline V gene sequence: CDR1 DFQATT, CDR2 SNEGSKA (reference sequence). The CDR3 coding sequence is TGCAGTGCTAGAAGACAGAGCACAGATACGCAGTATTTT. It specifies CSARRQSTDTQYF.

This clone was found a few times. The sample contains more than one DNA sequence encoding this CDR3. The chain is built from TRBV7-2 and TRBJ1-4; 8 bases are a match to TRBD1. CDR3 length: 13 residues. The germline V gene has CDR1 SGHTA and CDR2 FQGNSA. V trimming: 5 bases; J trimming: 11 bases; junction bases outside the gene matches: 7. CDR3 sequence (DNA): TGTGCCAGCAGCCAACAGGGGGGATCTAAACTGTTTTTT. This codes for CASSQQGGSKLFF.

The sample holds many counts of this clone. This chain connects TRBV28 to TRBJ1-5; no reliable D call. The CDR3 spans 15 residues. V was trimmed by 6 bases and J by 2 bases, leaving 14 bases between them. CDR1 and CDR2 (germline): MDHEN, SYDVKM. This chain's CDR3 is CASSPGESRNQPQHF. The CDR3 bases are TGTGCCAGCAGCCCCGGGGAGAGCCGCAATCAGCCCCAGCATTTT.

This clone was recorded many times. The chain carries TRBV15 and TRBJ1-1; tentatively, D is TRBD1 (5 bases). The ends were cut back, 0 bases at V and 5 bases at J, with 13 bases in the middle. Germline V lookup: CDR1 LNHNV, CDR2 YYDKDF (reference sequence). This CDR3 comprises 15 residues. This CDR3 reads CATSRDLGGGTEAFF. CDR3 DNA sequence: TGTGCCACCAGCAGAGATTTGGGCGGGGGTACTGAAGCTTTCTTT.

In this sample, this clone turned up many times. This rearrangement joins TRBV20-1 to TRBJ2-7, with D unclear. The V end lost 0 bases, the J end lost 3 bases, and 12 bases lay between the germline ends. The CDR3 has 14 residues. Germline V gives CDR1 DFQATT, CDR2 SNEGSKA (reference sequence). The CDR3, as DNA: TGCAGTGCTAGAGACCAAGCCAAATTCTACGAGCAGTACTTC. It translates to CSARDQAKFYEQYF.

This clone turned up a few times. The J gene is TRBJ2-3, the V gene TRBV6-5; perhaps TRBD2 as D (5 bases). In germline, CDR1 is MNHEY, CDR2 SVGAGI. The CDR3 extends over 14 amino acids. V was trimmed by 6 bases and J by 8 bases, leaving 18 bases between them. The CDR3 region is CASSYTPKGGTQYF. In DNA, the CDR3 is TGTGCCAGCAGCTACACCCCTAAAGGAGGTACGCAGTATTTT.

At least ten counts were recorded for this clone. This chain uses TRBV28 with TRBJ1-2, with TRBD1 as a possible D gene (5 bases). Trimming took off 4 bases at V and 8 bases at J, with 14 bases between the two ends. The CDR3 loop spans 13 amino acids. CDR1 is MDHEN and CDR2 is SYDVKM in the germline V gene. CDR3 DNA: TGTGCCAGCAGTTCCGGGACTGCGAGGGGCTACACCTTC. This sequence encodes CASSSGTARGYTF.

This clone has at least ten counts. This chain uses TRBV29-1 with TRBJ2-7; D possibly corresponds to TRBD2 (5 bases). Trimming took 4 bases from V and 3 from J, leaving 13 bases between them. Germline-derived CDR1 and CDR2 are SQVTM and ANQGSEA. The CDR3 extends over 13 amino acids. The CDR3 nucleotides read TGCAGCGTTGTGGGAGAAACCTACTACGAGCAGTACTTC. Its protein product is CSVVGETYYEQYF.

The table lists this clone with many counts. The chain joins TRBV29-1 to TRBJ1-1; 9 bases align to TRBD1. Trimming cost V 4 bases and J 4 bases; bases outside gene matches: 7. The germline V gene encodes CDR1 SQVTM and CDR2 ANQGSEA. The CDR3 length is 14 residues. The CDR3 sequence: CSVGGTGSRTEAFF. Written as DNA, the CDR3 is TGCAGCGTTGGGGGGACAGGGAGTCGCACTGAAGCTTTCTTT. Looking up the rest from reference TRBV29-1 and TRBJ1-1 gives the full variable domain: SAVISQKPSRDICQRGTSLTIQCQVDSQVTMMFWYRQQPGQSLTLIATANQGSEATYESGFVIDKFPISRPNLTFSTLTVSNMSPEDSSIYLCSVGGTGSRTEAFFGQGTRLTVV.